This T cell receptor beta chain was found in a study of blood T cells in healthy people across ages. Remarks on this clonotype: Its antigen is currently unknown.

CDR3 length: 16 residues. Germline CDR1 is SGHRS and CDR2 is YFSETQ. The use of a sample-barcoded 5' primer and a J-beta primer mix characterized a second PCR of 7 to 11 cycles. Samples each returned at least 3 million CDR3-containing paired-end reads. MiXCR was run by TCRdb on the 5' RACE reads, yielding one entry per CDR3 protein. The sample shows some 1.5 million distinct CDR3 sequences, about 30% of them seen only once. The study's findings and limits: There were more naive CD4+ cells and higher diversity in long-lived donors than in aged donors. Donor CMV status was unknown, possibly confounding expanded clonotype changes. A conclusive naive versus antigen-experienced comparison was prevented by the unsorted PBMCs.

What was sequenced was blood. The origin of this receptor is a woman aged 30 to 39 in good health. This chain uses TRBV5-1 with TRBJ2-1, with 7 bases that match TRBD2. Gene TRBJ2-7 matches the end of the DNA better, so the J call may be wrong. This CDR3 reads CASSLWRGSTYNEQYF. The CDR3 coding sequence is TGCGCCAGCAGCTTGTGGCGGGGGTCCACCTACAATGAGCAGTACTTC.